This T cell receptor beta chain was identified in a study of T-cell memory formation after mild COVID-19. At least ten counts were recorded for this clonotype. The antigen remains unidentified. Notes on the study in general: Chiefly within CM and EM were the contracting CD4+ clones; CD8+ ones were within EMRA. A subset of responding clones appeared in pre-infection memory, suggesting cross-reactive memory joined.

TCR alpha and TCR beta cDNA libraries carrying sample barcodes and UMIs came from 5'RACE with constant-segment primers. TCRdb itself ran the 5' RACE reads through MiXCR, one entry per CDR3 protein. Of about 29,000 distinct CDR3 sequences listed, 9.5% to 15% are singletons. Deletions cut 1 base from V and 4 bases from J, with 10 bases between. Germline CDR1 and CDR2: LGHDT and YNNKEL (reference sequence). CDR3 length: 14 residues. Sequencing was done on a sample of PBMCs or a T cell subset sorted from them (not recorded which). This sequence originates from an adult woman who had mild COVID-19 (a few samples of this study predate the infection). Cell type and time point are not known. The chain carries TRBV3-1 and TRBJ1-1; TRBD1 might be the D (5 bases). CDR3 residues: CASSQVPGVTEAFF. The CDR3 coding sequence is TGTGCCAGCAGCCAAGTGCCGGGGGTCACTGAAGCTTTCTTT.